Following are 4 T cell receptor beta chains from one sample sequenced in a study of blood T cell repertoires in COVID-19. Repertoires were generated with immunoSEQ multiplex PCR, while TCRdb's copy carries only in-frame clones and drops some. This sample carries under 55,000 clones, around 79% of them seen once, and the ten largest clones take more than 25%. Sequences were obtained from peripheral blood. The receptor set was obtained from a man in his 70s with acute or convalescent COVID-19.

The gene calls are TRBV19 and TRBJ1-5, with D perhaps matching TRBD1 (5 bases). Per the germline V gene, CDR1 is LNHDA and CDR2 is SQIVND (reference sequence). This CDR3 is built from 15 residues. The germline V and J ends were trimmed by 1 base and 1 base, with 8 bases remaining between them. The CDR3 spells CASSIVSGSNQPQHF. The CDR3 DNA is TGTGCCAGTAGTATAGTTTCAGGGAGCAATCAGCCCCAGCATTTT.

The chain couples TRBV6-1 to TRBJ2-7; 7 nucleotides match TRBD1. CDR3 size: 14 residues. Germline V gene sequence: CDR1 MNHNS, CDR2 SASEGT. Germline trimming cut 3 bases from V and 3 bases from J; bases unmatched to any gene: 5. The CDR3 coding sequence is TGTGCCAGCAGTGAGACCGGGACAGTCTACGAGCAGTACTTC. This translates into CASSETGTVYEQYF.

The chain recombines TRBV9 with TRBJ2-3, with TRBD1 matching over 9 bases. The germline gives CDR1 SGDLS, CDR2 YYNGEE. This CDR3 spans 17 amino acids. The J segment lost 6 bases and the V segment lost 0 bases, leaving 11 bases of the junction unmatched. CDR3 region: CASSVGGGTGIADTQYF. In DNA, the CDR3 is TGTGCCAGCAGCGTAGGAGGAGGGACAGGGATTGCGGATACGCAGTATTTT.

This rearrangement joins TRBV7-2 to TRBJ2-3; TRBD2 aligns across 10 bases. The germline gives CDR1 SGHTA, CDR2 FQGNSA. After removal of 6 bases from V and 4 bases from J, the junction contained 4 bases not matched to a gene. The length of the CDR3 is 14 residues. CDR3 sequence: CASREREGSDTQYF. In DNA, the CDR3 is TGTGCCAGCAGGGAGCGGGAGGGCTCAGATACGCAGTATTTT.